This TCR beta chain was sequenced in a study of Tregs in tolerant kidney transplant recipients. About this clone itself: Antigen unknown.

Study-level results: Biological reproducibility was not directly addressed, but technical replication error appeared minimal. Tregs expanded with activated donor B cells seemed most donor-specific. Validation in larger populations is needed because few patients were studied.

Data came from immunoSEQ multiplex PCR; TCRdb stores just in-frame clones and leaves some out. The sample carries 110,000 or so clones, around 91% recorded once. Thawed PBMCs were FACS-sorted into unstimulated CD4+CD25+CD127- regulatory T cells, CD4+CD25- non-regulatory cells, CD4 and CD8 cells. The sequenced sample consisted of CD4+ T cells from blood. The sequence was obtained from a human donor in good health.

The DNA for the CDR3 is TGTGCCAGCAGTTTATCGGAGGGACTGAAAACCGGGGAGCTGTTTTTT. It specifies CASSLSEGLKTGELFF. The chain has TRBV27 and TRBJ2-2, with a weak D call TRBD2 (6 bases). Trimming stripped 0 bases from V and 5 bases from J, with 13 bases between. The germline V gene has CDR1 MNHEY and CDR2 SMNVEV (reference sequence). The CDR3 length is 16 residues.